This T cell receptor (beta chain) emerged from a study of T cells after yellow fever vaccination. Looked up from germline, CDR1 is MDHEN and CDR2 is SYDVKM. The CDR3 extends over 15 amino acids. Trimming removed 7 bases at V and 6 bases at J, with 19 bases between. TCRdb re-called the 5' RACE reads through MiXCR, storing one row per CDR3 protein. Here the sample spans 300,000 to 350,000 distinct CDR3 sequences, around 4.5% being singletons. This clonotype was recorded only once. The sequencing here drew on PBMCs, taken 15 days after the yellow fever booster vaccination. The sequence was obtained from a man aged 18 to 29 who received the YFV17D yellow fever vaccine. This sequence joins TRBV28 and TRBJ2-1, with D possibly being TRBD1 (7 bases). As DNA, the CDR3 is TGTGCCAGCACCCTGCAGGGGGGTTGGGGCAATGAGCAGTTCTTC. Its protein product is CASTLQGGWGNEQFF.